A single sample is the source of the 28 T cell receptor beta chains below, sequenced in a study of early T cells in non-severe SARS-CoV-2 infection. From the 5' RACE reads, TCRdb called clonotypes with MiXCR, one entry per CDR3 protein. This sample has around 76,000 distinct CDR3 sequences, with 11% found just once. Sequenced: whole blood. The receptors here all came from an adult who was a healthcare worker with PCR-confirmed SARS-CoV-2 infection or an uninfected control (not recorded which).

This clonotype was seen once. The V call is TRBV27, the J call TRBJ2-2; TRBD2 is a possible D gene (6 bases). Trimming removed 11 bases from V and 5 bases from J, with 12 bases in between. This CDR3 is built from 12 residues. Germline lookup yields CDR1 MNHEY and CDR2 SMNVEV (reference sequence). The DNA for the CDR3 is TGTGCCTCCGGGGGTGGGACCGGGGAGCTGTTTTTT. It encodes CASGGGTGELFF.

There are many counts of this clonotype. The chain joins TRBV11-2 to TRBJ2-3, with D unresolved. The CDR3 contains 13 residues. Trimming cost V 5 bases and J 0 bases, with 6 bases left between them. Germline V lookup: CDR1 SGHAT, CDR2 FQNNGV. CDR3 DNA sequence: TGTGCCAGCAGCGTAAGGAGCACAGATACGCAGTATTTT. Residues: CASSVRSTDTQYF.

The CDR3 here is CASSGQGINEQFF. The CDR3 DNA follows: TGTGCCAGCAGTGGACAGGGGATTAATGAGCAGTTCTTC. The V and J genes are TRBV12-3 or TRBV12-4 and TRBJ2-1; 9 nucleotides agree with TRBD1. V was clipped by 5 bases and J by 7 bases; unmatched bases: 3. The CDR3 totals 13 residues.

The J gene is TRBJ2-1, the V gene TRBV6-2 or TRBV6-3, with unresolved D. The germline V gene has CDR1 MNHEY and CDR2 SVGEGT. Trimming left V 2 bases short and J 8 bases short, with 4 bases between. The CDR3 runs 11 residues. The chain's CDR3 is CASSYIYEQFF. The CDR3 DNA reads TGTGCCAGCAGTTACATCTATGAGCAGTTCTTC.

This clonotype was counted at least ten times. The rearrangement joins TRBV2 to TRBJ1-4; TRBD1 matches 7 bases. The CDR3 has 16 residues. Germline V gives CDR1 SNHLY, CDR2 FYNNEI. The V gene end was trimmed by 6 bases and the J gene end by 5 bases; junction bases not matched to a gene: 12. CDR3: CASRPRPGQVNEKLFF. The CDR3 coding sequence is TGTGCCAGCAGACCGCGCCCTGGACAGGTCAATGAAAAACTGTTTTTT.

This clonotype was detected many times. This chain joins TRBV5-1 and TRBJ2-7, with 7 bases aligning to TRBD1. Germline values: CDR1 SGHRS, CDR2 YFSETQ. Trimming cost V 3 bases and J 3 bases; bases outside gene matches: 9. The CDR3 has 15 residues. The CDR3 spells CASSWAGTAYYEQYF. In nucleotides, the CDR3 is TGCGCCAGCAGCTGGGCCGGGACAGCTTACTACGAGCAGTACTTC.

V is TRBV29-1 and J is TRBJ1-5; the match to TRBD1 covers 8 bases. The germline gives CDR1 SQVTM, CDR2 ANQGSEA. V lost 7 bases to trimming and J lost 1 base; unmatched junction nucleotides: 6. The CDR3 covers 14 residues. The CDR3 nucleotides are TGCAGCGCCGGACAGGGAACGAGCAATCAGCCCCAGCATTTT. It translates to CSAGQGTSNQPQHF.

The chain links TRBV11-3 to TRBJ2-5, with 10 positions matching TRBD2. CDR3 length equals 15 residues. With V trimmed by 4 bases and J by 3 bases, 5 bases remained unmatched. Germline-derived CDR1 and CDR2 are SGHNT and YENEEA. CDR3 nucleotides: TGTGCCAGCAGCTACCGGGGGACTAGCGAAGAGACCCAGTACTTC. This codes for CASSYRGTSEETQYF.

The chain has TRBV14 and TRBJ2-1; 8 bases line up with TRBD1. CDR1 SGHDN and CDR2 FVKESK come from the germline V gene. The CDR3 is made up of 16 amino acids. The ends lost 3 bases at V and 4 bases at J; junction bases unmatched: 8. The CDR3 region is CASSQTGAVGYNEQFF. In nucleotides, the CDR3 is TGTGCCAGCAGCCAGACAGGGGCCGTCGGATACAATGAGCAGTTCTTC. The full variable domain, its missing parts supplied by reference TRBV14 and TRBJ2-1, is EAGVTQFPSHSVIEKGQTVTLRCDPISGHDNLYWYRRVMGKEIKFLLHFVKESKQDESGMPNNRFLAERTGGTYSTLKVQPAELEDSGVYFCASSQTGAVGYNEQFFGPGTRLTVL.

This clonotype came up a few times. The J gene is TRBJ2-7, the V gene TRBV9, with TRBD2 identical over 9 bases. Germline-derived CDR1 and CDR2 are SGDLS and YYNGEE. The CDR3 extends over 13 amino acids. J was trimmed by 5 bases and V by 3 bases; bases with no gene match: 3. CDR3 in amino acids: CASSEGLAHEQYF. The CDR3 DNA reads TGTGCCAGCAGCGAGGGACTAGCCCACGAGCAGTACTTC.

Concerning this clonotype: A junction boundary mismatches the germline segment, possibly from a read error. V gene TRBV29-1 combines with J gene TRBJ1-2; 9 bases align to TRBD1. From germline, CDR1 is SQVTM and CDR2 ANQGSEA. The CDR3 length is 14 residues. The CDR3 loop reads CSVGLGQGNYGYSF. In nucleotides, the CDR3 is TGCAGCGTCGGACTGGGACAGGGCAACTATGGCTACAGCTTC. The full variable domain, its missing parts supplied by reference TRBV29-1 and TRBJ1-2, is SAVISQKPSRDICQRGTSLTIQCQVDSQVTMMFWYRQQPGQSLTLIATANQGSEATYESGFVIDKFPISRPNLTFSTLTVSNMSPEDSSIYLCSVGLGQGNYGYSFGSGTRLTVV.

This clonotype was observed at least ten times. The J gene is TRBJ2-3, the V gene TRBV7-6, with 8 bases that match TRBD1. Per germline, CDR1 SGHVS and CDR2 FNYEAQ. The CDR3 has 17 amino acids. The J segment lost 5 bases and the V segment lost 1 base, leaving 11 bases of the junction unmatched. The CDR3 is CASSLGTGTVGLDTQYF. The DNA for the CDR3 is TGTGCCAGCAGCTTAGGGACAGGGACGGTGGGGCTAGATACGCAGTATTTT.

This chain joins TRBV10-3 and TRBJ2-1; 12 nucleotides line up with TRBD2. The CDR3 loop spans 14 amino acids. Germline V gene data show CDR1 as ENHRY and CDR2 as SYGVKD. After removal of 7 bases from V and 9 bases from J, the junction contained 7 bases not matched to a gene. The CDR3 coding sequence is TGTGCCATCACTAGCGGGGGGGCAGACACTGAGCAGTTCTTC. Residues: CAITSGGADTEQFF.

The rearrangement joins TRBV7-6 to TRBJ1-5; D uncertain. Trimming removed 2 bases from V and 8 bases from J, with 22 bases in between. CDR3 length: 17 amino acids. Looked up from germline, CDR1 is SGHVS and CDR2 is FNYEAQ. Here the CDR3 DNA reads TGTGCCAGCAGCTTAAGTCCAGGCGCGAGGCCCTTGGAGCCCCAGCATTTT. Residues: CASSLSPGARPLEPQHF.

This clonotype came up many times. The chain carries TRBV25-1 and TRBJ1-5; possibly TRBD1 for D (6 bases). Germline V lookup: CDR1 MGHDK, CDR2 SYGVNS. V was clipped by 2 bases and J by 2 bases, with 10 bases between them. There are 15 residues in the CDR3. CDR3 coding DNA: TGTGCCAGCAGTGAAGCCGGGGGCGGCAATCAGCCCCAGCATTTT. As protein: CASSEAGGGNQPQHF.

The CDR3 loop reads CASSQGAGDYGYTF. In nucleotides, the CDR3 is TGTGCCAGCAGCCAAGGGGCAGGGGACTATGGCTACACCTTC. The chain couples TRBV4-2 to TRBJ1-2, with D tentatively TRBD1 (6 bases). V was trimmed by 1 base and J by 3 bases, leaving 9 bases between them. The CDR3 is 14 residues long. The V gene's germline CDR1 is LGHNA and CDR2 YNFKEQ.

This clonotype was recorded many times. The genes are TRBV6-1 and TRBJ2-3; 10 bases are a match to TRBD1. Germline loops: CDR1 MNHNS, CDR2 SASEGT. CDR3 size: 15 residues. The V segment lost 6 bases and the J segment 5 bases; nucleotides outside the gene matches: 8. CDR3 DNA sequence: TGTGCCAGCAGACTCCGGGACAGGGGCCAAGATACGCAGTATTTT. Its translation is CASRLRDRGQDTQYF.

This clonotype has only a few counts. The chain has TRBV12-3 or TRBV12-4 and TRBJ2-7, with D perhaps TRBD1 (6 bases). This CDR3 is built from 12 residues. V was shortened by 5 bases and J by 5 bases, with 10 bases between the two germline ends. CDR3 sequence (DNA): TGTGCCAGCAGTAGAAGGACAGACGAGCAGTACTTC. Its translation is CASSRRTDEQYF.

Concerning this clonotype: A clone one base away is much larger, so this may be a read error. This sequence joins TRBV6-2 or TRBV6-3 and TRBJ2-5; a possible D gene is TRBD2 (5 bases). Germline V gives CDR1 MNHEY, CDR2 SVGEGT. V was pared by 10 bases and J by 13 bases, with 19 bases between. This CDR3 is 11 amino acids long. In DNA form, the CDR3 reads TGTGCCAACGGGATGGACGCGCGCCGGTACTTC. Residues: CANGMDARRYF.

This clonotype was found many times. The rearrangement links TRBV18 to TRBJ2-4, with 10 bases that match TRBD1. The CDR3 runs 15 residues. V dropped 3 bases and J dropped 8; count of bases not matched to a gene: 7. Germline lookup yields CDR1 KGHSH and CDR2 LQKENI. Here the CDR3 reads CASSPAGTGAHIQYF. The CDR3, as DNA: TGTGCCAGCTCACCGGCCGGGACAGGGGCACACATTCAGTACTTC.

J is TRBJ2-7 and V is TRBV27; D possibly corresponds to TRBD1 (5 bases). The CDR3 loop spans 17 amino acids. Germline values: CDR1 MNHEY, CDR2 SMNVEV (reference sequence). V was clipped by 2 bases and J by 5 bases, with 22 bases between them. The CDR3 protein is CASSLRPQLGQGDEQYF. The CDR3 nucleotides are TGTGCCAGCAGTTTAAGGCCCCAGTTGGGGCAGGGCGACGAGCAGTACTTC.

The chain employs TRBV2 and TRBJ2-1, with 9 bases matching TRBD2. The ends lost 3 bases at V and 8 bases at J; junction bases unmatched: 11. Germline V gene sequence: CDR1 SNHLY, CDR2 FYNNEI. This CDR3 has 16 amino acids. CDR3 protein: CASSDGAGTSIDEQFF. As DNA, the CDR3 is TGTGCCAGCAGTGATGGGGCGGGGACTAGCATTGATGAGCAGTTCTTC.

Ten or more counts support this clonotype. The rearrangement links TRBV12-3 or TRBV12-4 to TRBJ2-1, with D perhaps TRBD2 (6 bases). The CDR3 has 16 amino acids. Trimming left V 2 bases short and J 3 bases short, with 14 bases between. The CDR3 spells CASSLIQVGGYNEQFF. As DNA, the CDR3 is TGTGCCAGCAGTTTAATACAGGTGGGGGGCTACAATGAGCAGTTCTTC.

J is TRBJ2-1 and V is TRBV2, with no clear D. V lost 5 bases and J 3 bases, leaving 2 bases between the germline ends. Germline CDR1 is SNHLY and CDR2 is FYNNEI. The CDR3 runs 11 residues. The CDR3 DNA sequence: TGTGCCAGCAGTTTCTACAATGAGCAGTTCTTC. Translated: CASSFYNEQFF.

This chain links TRBV7-9 with TRBJ1-1, with a possible D match to TRBD1 (5 bases). The V end was cut by 5 bases, the J end by 7 bases, with 20 bases between. This CDR3 has 15 residues. Germline V gives CDR1 SEHNR, CDR2 FQNEAQ (reference sequence). Here the CDR3 reads CASSQGPGRGGEAFF. DNA of the CDR3: TGTGCCAGCAGCCAGGGACCGGGTAGGGGAGGTGAAGCTTTCTTT.

As concerns this clonotype: One base away lies a much larger clone, so this may be a sequencing read error. The genes are TRBV6-5 and TRBJ1-2; TRBD1 might be the D (6 bases). This CDR3 has 12 residues. Trimming left V 6 bases short and J 6 bases short, with 11 bases between. Germline assignment: CDR1 MNHEY and CDR2 SVGAGI. CDR3 DNA sequence: TGTGCCAGCAGACGGACAGAGGATGGCTACACCTTC. It is translated as CASRRTEDGYTF.

The chain employs TRBV7-2 and TRBJ2-4; 12 nucleotides agree with TRBD2. Germline trimming cut 5 bases from V and 6 bases from J; bases unmatched to any gene: 5. The CDR3 contains 15 residues. The germline CDR1 and CDR2 sequences are SGHTA and FQGNSA. The CDR3 is CASSRTSGEANIQYF. Here the CDR3 DNA reads TGTGCCAGCAGCCGGACTAGCGGGGAGGCAAACATTCAGTACTTC.

This clonotype showed up many times. This chain uses TRBV3-1 with TRBJ1-5, with D perhaps TRBD1 (5 bases). The CDR3 is 17 residues long. V dropped 1 base and J dropped 4 bases, with 17 bases sitting between them. The germline gives CDR1 LGHDT, CDR2 YNNKEL (reference sequence). The CDR3 DNA reads as TGTGCCAGCAGCCAAGGTGGCGGGCCAGGGAATAATCAGCCCCAGCATTTT. Residues: CASSQGGGPGNNQPQHF.